This TCR beta chain was captured in a study of tumor and adjacent non-tumor tissue in lung cancer. The length of the CDR3 is 15 residues. Comments on this clonotype: Since a much larger clone is just one base distant, this may be a read error.

No cell sorting was done before RNA was extracted from the tissue. Distant lung tissue was collected more than 3 cm away from the tumor edge. Between August and November 2014, newly diagnosed, chemotherapy-naive lung cancer patients underwent thoracic surgery in China. TCRbeta libraries were built with three rounds of nested PCR, modified from ARM-PCR. One entry per CDR3 protein results from TCRdb running MiXCR on the multiplex PCR reads. The sample lists some 66,000 distinct CDR3 sequences; about 61% were seen once. This receptor was obtained from a man in his 70s with non-small cell lung cancer. The gene calls are TRBV12-3 or TRBV12-4 and TRBJ2-6, with D perhaps matching TRBD1 (6 bases). The sample comprised distant non-tumor lung tissue. The CDR3 is CAGSYTGSGANVLTF. The CDR3 DNA follows: TGTGCCGGCAGTTACACAGGGTCTGGGGCCAACGTCCTGACTTTC.